This TCR beta chain was documented in a study of Graves' ophthalmopathy and Graves' hyperthyroidism. About this clonotype itself: No antigen is known for it.

Trimming pared 4 bases from V and 1 base from J, leaving 8 bases between. The CDR3 consists of 14 residues. Germline CDR1 and CDR2: SGDLS and YYNGEE. General study findings and limits: Blood repertoires reportedly contained most expanded thyroid clonotypes above 0.001 frequency.

Amplification from RNA transcripts yielded the TCR beta CDR3 regions. HTBI primers were employed in first-round RT-PCR, then a second-round multiplex PCR followed. TCRdb recomputed calls from the multiplex PCR reads with MiXCR, one row per CDR3 protein. Among around 520,000 distinct CDR3 sequences listed, approximately 35% were seen once. This TCR came from an adult man with Graves' hyperthyroidism. The genes are TRBV9 and TRBJ2-2; D call uncertain. The sequencing input was peripheral blood or thyroid tissue (not recorded which). The CDR3 sequence: CASSKVGNTGELFF. CDR3 nucleotides: TGTGCCAGCAGCAAAGTCGGGAACACCGGGGAGCTGTTTTTT.